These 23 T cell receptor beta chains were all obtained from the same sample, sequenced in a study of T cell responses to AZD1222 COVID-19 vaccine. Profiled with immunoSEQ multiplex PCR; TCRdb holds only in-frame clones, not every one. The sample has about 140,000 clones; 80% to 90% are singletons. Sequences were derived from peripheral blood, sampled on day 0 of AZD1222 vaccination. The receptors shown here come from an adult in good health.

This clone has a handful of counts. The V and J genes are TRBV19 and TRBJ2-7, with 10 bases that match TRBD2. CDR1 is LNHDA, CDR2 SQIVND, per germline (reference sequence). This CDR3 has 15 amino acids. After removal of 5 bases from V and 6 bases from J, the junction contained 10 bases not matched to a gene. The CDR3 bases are TGTGCCAGTAGTCCTCTAGCGGGGGCGTCGGGCGAGCAGTACTTC. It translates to CASSPLAGASGEQYF.

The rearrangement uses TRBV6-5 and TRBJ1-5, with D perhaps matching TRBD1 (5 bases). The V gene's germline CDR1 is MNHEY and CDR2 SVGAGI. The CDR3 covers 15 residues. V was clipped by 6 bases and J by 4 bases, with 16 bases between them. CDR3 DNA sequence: TGTGCCAGCAGGACAGAGCCATCCAAAAATCAGCCCCAGCATTTT. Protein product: CASRTEPSKNQPQHF.

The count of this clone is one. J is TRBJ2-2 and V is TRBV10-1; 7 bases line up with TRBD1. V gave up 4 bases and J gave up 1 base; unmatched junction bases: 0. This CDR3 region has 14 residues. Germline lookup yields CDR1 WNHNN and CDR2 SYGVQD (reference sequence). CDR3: CASSGTGNTGELFF. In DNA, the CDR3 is TGCGCCAGCAGTGGGACAGGGAACACCGGGGAGCTGTTTTTT.

The DNA for the CDR3 is TGTGCCAGCTCCGACAGCCCGAACACTGAAGCTTTCTTT. Translated: CASSDSPNTEAFF. The rearrangement uses TRBV10-3 and TRBJ1-1; D is possibly TRBD1 (5 bases). The CDR3 contains 13 residues. Germline loops: CDR1 ENHRY, CDR2 SYGVKD. V lost 10 bases and J 1 base, leaving 13 bases between the germline ends.

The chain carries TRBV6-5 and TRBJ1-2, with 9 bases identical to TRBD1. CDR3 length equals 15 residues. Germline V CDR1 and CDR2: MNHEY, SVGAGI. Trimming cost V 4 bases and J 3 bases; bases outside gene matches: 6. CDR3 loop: CASSSPDRGYYGYTF. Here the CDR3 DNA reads TGTGCCAGCAGTTCTCCCGACAGGGGGTACTATGGCTACACCTTC.

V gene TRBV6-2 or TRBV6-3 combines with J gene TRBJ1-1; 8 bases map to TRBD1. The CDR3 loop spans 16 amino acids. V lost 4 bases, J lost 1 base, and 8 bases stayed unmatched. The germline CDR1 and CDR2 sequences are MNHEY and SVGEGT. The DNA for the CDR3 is TGTGCCAGCAGTTTCTACCGGGGGACAGGGAACACTGAAGCTTTCTTT. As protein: CASSFYRGTGNTEAFF.

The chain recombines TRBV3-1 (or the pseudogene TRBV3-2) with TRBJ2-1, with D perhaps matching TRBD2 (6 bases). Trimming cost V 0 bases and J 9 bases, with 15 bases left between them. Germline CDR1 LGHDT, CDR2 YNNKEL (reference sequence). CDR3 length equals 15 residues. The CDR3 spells CASSQDVRELGEQFF. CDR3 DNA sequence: TGTGCCAGCAGCCAAGATGTACGGGAGTTAGGTGAGCAGTTCTTC.

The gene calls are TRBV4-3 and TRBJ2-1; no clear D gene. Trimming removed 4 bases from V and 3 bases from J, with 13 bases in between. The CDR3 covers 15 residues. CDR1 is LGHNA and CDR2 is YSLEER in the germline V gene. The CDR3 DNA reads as TGCGCCAGCAGCCGAGATCCGGTCGACTACAATGAGCAGTTCTTC. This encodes CASSRDPVDYNEQFF.

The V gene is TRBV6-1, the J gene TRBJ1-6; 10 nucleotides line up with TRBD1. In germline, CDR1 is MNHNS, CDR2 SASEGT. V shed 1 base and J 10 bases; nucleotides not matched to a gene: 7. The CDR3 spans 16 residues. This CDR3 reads CASSEVLDRGGSPLHF. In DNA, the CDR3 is TGTGCCAGCAGTGAAGTGCTGGACAGGGGGGGATCACCCCTCCACTTT.

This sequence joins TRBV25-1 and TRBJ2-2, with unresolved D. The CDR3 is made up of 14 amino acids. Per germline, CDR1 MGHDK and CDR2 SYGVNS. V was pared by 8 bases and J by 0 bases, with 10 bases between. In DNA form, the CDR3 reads TGTGCCAGCGGGGATTTCGCGAACACCGGGGAGCTGTTTTTT. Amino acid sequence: CASGDFANTGELFF.

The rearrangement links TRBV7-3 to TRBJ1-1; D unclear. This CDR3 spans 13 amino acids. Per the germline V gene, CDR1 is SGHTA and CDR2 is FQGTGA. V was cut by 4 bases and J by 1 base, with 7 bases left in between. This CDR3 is CASSWRGNTEAFF. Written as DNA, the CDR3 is TGTGCCAGCAGCTGGAGAGGGAACACTGAAGCTTTCTTT.

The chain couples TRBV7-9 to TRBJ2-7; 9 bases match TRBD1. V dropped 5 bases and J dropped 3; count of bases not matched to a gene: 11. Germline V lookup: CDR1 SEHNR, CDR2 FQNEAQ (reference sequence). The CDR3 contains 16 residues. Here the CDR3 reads CASSRAPGQGLYEQYF. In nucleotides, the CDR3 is TGTGCCAGCAGCCGAGCCCCGGGACAGGGCCTCTACGAGCAGTACTTC.

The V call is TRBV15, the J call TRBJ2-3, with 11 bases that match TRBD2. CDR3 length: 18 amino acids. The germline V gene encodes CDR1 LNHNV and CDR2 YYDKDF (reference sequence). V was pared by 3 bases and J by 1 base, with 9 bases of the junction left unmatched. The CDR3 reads CATSRSTLGLAGTDTQYF. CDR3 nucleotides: TGTGCCACCAGCAGGTCCACCCTGGGACTAGCGGGCACAGATACGCAGTATTTT.

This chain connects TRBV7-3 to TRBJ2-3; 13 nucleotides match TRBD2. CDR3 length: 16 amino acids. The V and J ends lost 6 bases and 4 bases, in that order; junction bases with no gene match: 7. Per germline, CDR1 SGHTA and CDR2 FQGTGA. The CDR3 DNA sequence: TGTGCCAGCAGAGTAGGACTAGCGGGAGTATCAGATACGCAGTATTTT. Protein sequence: CASRVGLAGVSDTQYF.

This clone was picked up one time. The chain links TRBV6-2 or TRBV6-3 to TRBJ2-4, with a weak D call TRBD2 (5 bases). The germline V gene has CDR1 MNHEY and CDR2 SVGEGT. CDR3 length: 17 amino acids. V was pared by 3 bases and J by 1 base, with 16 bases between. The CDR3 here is CASSYLGSDFAKNIQYF. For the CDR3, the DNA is TGTGCCAGCAGTTATCTTGGTAGCGATTTTGCCAAAAACATTCAGTACTTC.

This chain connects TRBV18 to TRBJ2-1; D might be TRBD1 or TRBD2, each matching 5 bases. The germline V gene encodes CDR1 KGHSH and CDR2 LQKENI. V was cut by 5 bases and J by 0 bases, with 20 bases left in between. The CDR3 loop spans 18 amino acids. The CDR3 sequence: CASSKGRNPASSYNEQFF. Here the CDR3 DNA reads TGTGCCAGCTCAAAGGGACGGAACCCGGCTAGCTCCTACAATGAGCAGTTCTTC.

The CDR3 here is CASSLAGFNEQFF. The CDR3 DNA sequence: TGTGCCAGCAGTTTAGCGGGTTTCAATGAGCAGTTCTTC. The chain uses TRBV27 and TRBJ2-1, with D tentatively TRBD2 (5 bases). The length of the CDR3 is 13 residues. The germline V gene has CDR1 MNHEY and CDR2 SMNVEV (reference sequence). Between the trimmed V and J ends, which lost 2 bases and 6 bases, there was a span of 8 bases.

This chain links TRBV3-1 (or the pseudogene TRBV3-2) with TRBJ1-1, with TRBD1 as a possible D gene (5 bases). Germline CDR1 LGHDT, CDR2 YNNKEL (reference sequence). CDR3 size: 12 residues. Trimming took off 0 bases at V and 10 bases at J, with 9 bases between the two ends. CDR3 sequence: CASSQESGGAFF. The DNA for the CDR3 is TGTGCCAGCAGCCAAGAATCTGGGGGAGCTTTCTTT.

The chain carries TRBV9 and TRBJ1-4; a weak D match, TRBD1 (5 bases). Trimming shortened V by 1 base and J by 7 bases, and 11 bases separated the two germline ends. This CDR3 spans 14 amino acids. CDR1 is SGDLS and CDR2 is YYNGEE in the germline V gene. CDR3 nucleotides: TGTGCCAGCAGCGTAACGGGGCGCGGTGAAAAACTGTTTTTT. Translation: CASSVTGRGEKLFF.

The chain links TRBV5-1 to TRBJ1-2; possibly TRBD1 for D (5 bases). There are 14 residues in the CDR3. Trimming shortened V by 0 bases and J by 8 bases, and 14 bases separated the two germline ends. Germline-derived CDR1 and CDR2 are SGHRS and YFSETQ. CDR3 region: CASSLDGLGEGYTF. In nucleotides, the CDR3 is TGCGCCAGCAGCTTGGATGGGTTGGGGGAAGGCTACACCTTC.

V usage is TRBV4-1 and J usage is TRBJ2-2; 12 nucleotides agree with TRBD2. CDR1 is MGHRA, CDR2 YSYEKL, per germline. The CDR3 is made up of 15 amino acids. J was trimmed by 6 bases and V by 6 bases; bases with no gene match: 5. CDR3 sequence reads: CASSRLAGVPGELFF. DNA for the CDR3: TGCGCCAGCAGTCGACTAGCGGGAGTCCCCGGGGAGCTGTTTTTT.

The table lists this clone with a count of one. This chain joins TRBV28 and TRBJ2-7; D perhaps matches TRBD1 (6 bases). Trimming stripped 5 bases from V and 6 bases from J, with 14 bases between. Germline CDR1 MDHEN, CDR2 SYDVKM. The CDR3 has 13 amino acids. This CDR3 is CASSTQGMSEQYF. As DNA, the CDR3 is TGTGCCAGCAGTACACAGGGAATGTCCGAGCAGTACTTC.

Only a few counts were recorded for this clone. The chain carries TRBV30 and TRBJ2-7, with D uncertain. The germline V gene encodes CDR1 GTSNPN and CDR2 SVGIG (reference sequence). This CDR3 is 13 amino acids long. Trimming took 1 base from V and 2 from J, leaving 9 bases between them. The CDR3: CAWSAAGTYEQYF. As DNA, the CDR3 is TGTGCCTGGAGTGCGGCCGGAACCTACGAGCAGTACTTC. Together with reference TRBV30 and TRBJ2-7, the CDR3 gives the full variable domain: SQTIHQWPATLVQPVGSPLSLECTVEGTSNPNLYWYRQAAGRGLQLLFYSVGIGQISSEVPQNLSASRPQDRQFILSSKKLLLSDSGFYLCAWSAAGTYEQYFGPGTRLTVT.